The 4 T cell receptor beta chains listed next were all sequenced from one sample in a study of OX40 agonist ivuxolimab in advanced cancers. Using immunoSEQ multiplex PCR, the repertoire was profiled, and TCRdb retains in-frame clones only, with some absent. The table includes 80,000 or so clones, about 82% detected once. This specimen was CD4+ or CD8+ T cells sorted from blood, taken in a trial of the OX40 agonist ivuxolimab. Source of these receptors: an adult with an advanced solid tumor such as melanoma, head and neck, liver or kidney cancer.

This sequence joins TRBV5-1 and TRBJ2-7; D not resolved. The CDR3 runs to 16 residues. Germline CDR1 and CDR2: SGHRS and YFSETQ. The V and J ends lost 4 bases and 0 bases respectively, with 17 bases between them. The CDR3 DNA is TGCGCCAGCAGCCGAACCGGACGCCTGAGCTCCTACGAGCAGTACTTC. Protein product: CASSRTGRLSSYEQYF.

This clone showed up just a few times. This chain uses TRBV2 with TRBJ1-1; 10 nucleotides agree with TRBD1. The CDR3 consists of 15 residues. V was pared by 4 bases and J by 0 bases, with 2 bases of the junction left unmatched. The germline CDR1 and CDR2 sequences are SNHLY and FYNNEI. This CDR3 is CASSGQGAMNTEAFF. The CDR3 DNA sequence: TGTGCCAGCAGTGGACAGGGGGCCATGAACACTGAAGCTTTCTTT.

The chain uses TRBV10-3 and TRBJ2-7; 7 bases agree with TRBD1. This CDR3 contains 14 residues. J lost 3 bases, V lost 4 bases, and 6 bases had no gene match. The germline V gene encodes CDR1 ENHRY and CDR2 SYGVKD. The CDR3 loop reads CAISVPTGYYEQYF. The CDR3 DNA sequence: TGTGCCATCAGTGTGCCGACAGGGTACTACGAGCAGTACTTC.

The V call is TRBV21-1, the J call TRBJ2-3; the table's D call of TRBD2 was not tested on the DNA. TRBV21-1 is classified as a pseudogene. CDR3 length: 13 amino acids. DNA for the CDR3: TGTGCCAGCAGCAAGGAGAGCACAGATACGCAGTATTTT. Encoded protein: CASSKESTDTQYF.